These 9 T cell receptor beta chains were all obtained from the same sample, sequenced in a study of cytomegalovirus exposure and HLA in healthy donors. PCR employed 60 Vbeta and 13 Jbeta primers. TCRdb keeps only in-frame clones here, not all; method: immunoSEQ multiplex PCR. Altogether 150,000 to 180,000 clones are present, 65% to 80% being singletons, with the ten largest covering approximately 3%. Sequencing input: PBMCs. Receptors originate from a man aged 18 to 29 in good health and CMV-seronegative.

The sample holds a few counts of this clone. The chain couples TRBV28 to TRBJ1-6; D unclear. Germline CDR1 is MDHEN and CDR2 is SYDVKM. CDR3 length equals 12 residues. V lost 3 bases, J lost 8 bases, and 5 bases lay in between. The CDR3 region has the DNA TGTGCCAGCAGTTTCAGTTATTCACCCCTCCACTTT. Translating it yields CASSFSYSPLHF. Together with reference TRBV28 and TRBJ1-6, the CDR3 gives the full variable domain: DVKVTQSSRYLVKRTGEKVFLECVQDMDHENMFWYRQDPGLGLRLIYFSYDVKMKEKGDIPEGYSVSREKKERFSLILESASTNQTSMYLCASSFSYSPLHFGNGTRLTVT.

V gene TRBV20-1 combines with J gene TRBJ1-1; 8 bases align to TRBD1. The CDR3 loop spans 11 amino acids. Germline CDR1 DFQATT, CDR2 SNEGSKA (reference sequence). With V trimmed by 6 bases and J by 10 bases, 7 bases remained unmatched. The CDR3 nucleotides read TGCAGTGCCGCAAGAGACAGGGGAGCTTTCTTT. Translating it yields CSAARDRGAFF.

The chain recombines TRBV30 with TRBJ1-4; 7 positions agree with TRBD1. The CDR3 length is 15 residues. With 2 bases clipped from V and 0 bases from J, the junction kept 3 bases outside the gene matches. Looked up from germline, CDR1 is GTSNPN and CDR2 is SVGIG (reference sequence). In nucleotides, the CDR3 is TGTGCCTGGAGTCAGCAGGGGGCAACTAATGAAAAACTGTTTTTT. It translates to CAWSQQGATNEKLFF.

V gene TRBV7-9 combines with J gene TRBJ2-1; the D gene is possibly TRBD2 (5 bases). In germline, CDR1 is SEHNR, CDR2 FQNEAQ (reference sequence). V shed 2 bases and J shed 12 bases, with 11 bases lying between them. The CDR3 is 12 amino acids. The CDR3 sequence: CASSLSRERQFF. CDR3 bases: TGTGCCAGCAGCTTATCCCGGGAAAGGCAGTTCTTC.

This clone appeared a single time. The chain is built from TRBV4-3 and TRBJ2-1; TRBD1 aligns across 10 bases. Germline assignment: CDR1 LGHNA and CDR2 YSLEER. J gave up 4 bases and V 7 bases, and 10 bases lay outside the gene matches. There are 16 residues in the CDR3. CDR3 in amino acids: CASTPSVGQGYNEQFF. The CDR3 DNA sequence: TGCGCCAGCACCCCAAGTGTGGGACAGGGGTACAATGAGCAGTTCTTC.

This chain links TRBV2 with TRBJ2-3, with TRBD1 identical over 7 bases. CDR3 length: 13 residues. The germline CDR1 and CDR2 sequences are SNHLY and FYNNEI. The ends lost 10 bases at V and 2 bases at J; junction bases unmatched: 6. The chain's CDR3 is CATLGQSTDTQYF. CDR3 in DNA: TGTGCCACCCTGGGACAGTCCACAGATACGCAGTATTTT.

The genes are TRBV18 and TRBJ1-1, with D perhaps TRBD1 (6 bases). The CDR3 runs 15 residues. From germline, CDR1 is KGHSH and CDR2 LQKENI. Trimming shortened V by 3 bases and J by 9 bases, and 20 bases separated the two germline ends. CDR3 in amino acids: CASSPKPTADRKAFF. For the CDR3, the DNA is TGTGCCAGCTCACCGAAGCCTACAGCAGACAGGAAAGCTTTCTTT. The full variable domain, its missing parts supplied by reference TRBV18 and TRBJ1-1, is NAGVMQNPRHLVRRRGQEARLRCSPMKGHSHVYWYRQLPEEGLKFMVYLQKENIIDESGMPKERFSAEFPKEGPSILRIQQVVRGDSAAYFCASSPKPTADRKAFFGQGTRLTVV.

The chain couples TRBV5-1 to TRBJ1-5, with TRBD1 identical over 9 bases. Losses at the gene ends were 0 bases for V and 7 bases for J; bases not matched to a gene: 11. CDR1 and CDR2 from the germline V gene are SGHRS and YFSETQ. This CDR3 region has 17 residues. In DNA form, the CDR3 reads TGCGCCAGCAGCTTGGAACCTACAGGGGGCGCGGGCCAGCCCCAGCATTTT. As protein: CASSLEPTGGAGQPQHF.

This clone was seen a handful of times. The same CDR3 is also encoded by other DNA sequences in this sample. The chain joins TRBV9 to TRBJ1-3; TRBD1 is a possible D gene (6 bases). With 6 bases removed from V and 2 bases from J, the gap between germline ends came to 9 bases. CDR3 size: 13 residues. The V gene's germline CDR1 is SGDLS and CDR2 YYNGEE. This chain's CDR3 is CASTGTPGNTIYF. DNA of the CDR3: TGTGCCAGCACCGGGACACCTGGAAACACCATATATTTT.